These T cell receptor beta chains were read from a single sample in a study of beta chain features in type 1 diabetes. The table came from immunoSEQ multiplex PCR; TCRdb's copy has only in-frame clones and leaves some out. The table includes 600,000 or so clones, around an eighth detected once. Material: naive CD4+ T cells from blood. These receptors originate from a man aged 18 to 30 with type 1 diabetes. The CDR3 runs from the conserved cysteine through the conserved F or W. Each record gives: D gene, V gene, clone size, J gene, CDR3 DNA, CDR3 protein. The D gene is left open where the match is weak. A clone size is listed for some rows: how often the clone was seen (once, few, many), or a class if it is expanded.

-	TRBV28	few	TRBJ2-1	TGTGCCAGCAGTTTATCGCTTGCGGGTGAGCAGTTCTTC	CASSLSLAGEQFF
TRBD2	TRBV7-9	once	TRBJ2-1	TGTGCCAGCAGCTTAGTGACTAGCGGGGACTCCTACAATGAGCAGTTCTTC	CASSLVTSGDSYNEQFF
TRBD2	TRBV5-1	-	TRBJ2-5	TGCGCCAGCACCTTAGCGGGGGCCGGGGAGACCCAGTACTTC	CASTLAGAGETQYF
TRBD1	TRBV18	few	TRBJ1-5	TGTGCCAGCTCACCACGGGGAAGGACAGGGGCCGATATTGGGAATCAGCCCCAGCATTTT	CASSPRGRTGADIGNQPQHF
TRBD2	TRBV4-1	-	TRBJ2-7	TGCGCCAGCAGCCAGGGGAGCGGGAGGGCCATCTACGAGCAGTACTTC	CASSQGSGRAIYEQYF
-	TRBV5-4	few	TRBJ2-1	TGTGCCCAAGCTCCCTCTACTGGGAACAATGAGCAGTTCTTC	CAQAPSTGNNEQFF
-	TRBV7-2	few	TRBJ1-2	TGTGCCAGCAGCTTATCGATCCCCGGCTATGGCTACACCTTC	CASSLSIPGYGYTF
-	TRBV13	few	TRBJ1-1	TGTGCCAGCTCAATTCTTGGCGCGTTAGACCGCGAAGAAGCTTTCTTT	CASSILGALDREEAFF
TRBD2	TRBV7-2	-	TRBJ2-2	TGTGCCAGCAGCTTGCTAGCGGGAACGATCGGGGAGCTGTTTTTT	CASSLLAGTIGELFF
-	TRBV7-2	-	TRBJ1-5	TGTGCCAGCAGCCTCTCGCTGCGGGGCGGTGGCAATCAGCCCCAGCATTTT	CASSLSLRGGGNQPQHF
TRBD2	TRBV5-1	few	TRBJ2-3	TGCGCCAGCAGACAAACCGGGACTAGCGGCACAGATACGCAGTATTTT	CASRQTGTSGTDTQYF
TRBD2	TRBV29-1	-	TRBJ2-1	TGCAGCGTTGAGGGGATAGCGGGAGGGCCTGCGAATGAGCAGTTCTTC	CSVEGIAGGPANEQFF
-	TRBV5-1	few	TRBJ1-4	TGCGCCAGCAGCTTTTTGACACCAGCAACTAATGAAAAACTGTTTTTT	CASSFLTPATNEKLFF
TRBD2	TRBV7-2	few	TRBJ2-7	TGTGCCAGCAGCTCGACCAGCGGGGGGGCCCAGCAGTACTTC	CASSSTSGGAQQYF
TRBD2	TRBV7-2	-	TRBJ2-4	TGTGCCAGCAGAGCGTTAGCGGGAGAAGGGAGGAGAAACATTCAGTACTTC	CASRALAGEGRRNIQYF
TRBD2	TRBV5-4	few	TRBJ2-3	TGTGCCAGCACGGGACTAGCGGACACAGATACGCAGTATTTT	CASTGLADTDTQYF
-	TRBV7-2	-	TRBJ2-7	TGTGCCAGCAGCTTAAATGGTGTCAGCTCCTACGAGCAGTACTTC	CASSLNGVSSYEQYF
-	TRBV15	-	TRBJ1-1	TGTGCCACCAGCAGAGGGGAAGTAAGCACTGAAGCTTTCTTT	CATSRGEVSTEAFF
-	TRBV7-3	-	TRBJ2-1	TGTGCCAGCAGCTTACGGTCTAGCCCCAATGAGCAGTTCTTC	CASSLRSSPNEQFF
-	TRBV10-3	few	TRBJ2-1	TGTGCCATCAGTGAGTCGGGGGCTAGCCGCTACAATGAGCAGTTCTTC	CAISESGASRYNEQFF
-	TRBV25-1	many	TRBJ2-7	TGTGCCAGCAGTGATGCTGTGGGGTGGAGGCAGTACTTC	CASSDAVGWRQYF
-	TRBV2	-	TRBJ2-1	TGTGCCAGCAGCGACCATCCCCGCGGGACAGTACCTGACAATGAGCAGTTCTTC	CASSDHPRGTVPDNEQFF
-	TRBV29-1	-	TRBJ2-7	TGCAGCGTTGAAGAACGACAGGTTTTCTACGAGCAGTACTTC	CSVEERQVFYEQYF
-	TRBV15	-	TRBJ1-3	TGTGCCACCAGCACAACTGCGGGGAGGGAAAACACCATATATTTT	CATSTTAGRENTIYF